The present T cell receptor (beta chain) was sequenced within a study of T cells in Graves' hyperthyroidism and ophthalmopathy. Findings and limits, study-wide: Ophthalmopathy was distinguished from stable hyperthyroidism by 13 V-J signatures.

TCR beta CDR3 region amplification was performed from RNA transcripts. Initially, a first-round RT-PCR of the TCR CDR3 employed the HTBI primer set. A single record per CDR3 protein comes from TCRdb applying MiXCR to the multiplex PCR reads. The data show over 400,000 distinct CDR3 sequences, with around a fifth seen just once and less than 65% held by the top ten. CDR3 length: 18 amino acids. Germline assignment: CDR1 MDHEN and CDR2 SYDVKM. With V trimmed by 3 bases and J by 1 base, 15 bases remained unmatched. On this clonotype itself: Its antigen remains unknown.

The sequence was collected from a woman between 70 and 85 years old with Graves' ophthalmopathy. This chain connects TRBV28 to TRBJ2-7, with TRBD2 matching 7 bases. The material sequenced was blood. The CDR3 loop is CASSFHVSPGGSSYEQYF. CDR3 bases: TGTGCCAGCAGTTTCCACGTTTCCCCGGGGGGTTCGTCCTACGAGCAGTACTTC.